The T cell receptor (beta chain) under discussion was sequenced for a study of blood T cell repertoires in COVID-19. Study-wide context: The United States, Italy and Spain were the sources of the acute and convalescent COVID-19 samples. T cells, B-cell-depleted T cells, or PBMCs supplied cDNA or gDNA.

Assay: immunoSEQ multiplex PCR; the TCRdb copy retains only in-frame clones and omits some. This sample has approximately 270,000 clones, with about nine tenths found just once. In terms of age and location, participants ranged from roughly 18 to 95 years and lived in about two dozen US areas. Assignment of participants to cohorts was predicated upon participant-reported clinical history. This clonotype originated in a human donor in a cohort exposed to, infected with or recovered from COVID-19 (not recorded which). The donor label of this sample is uncertain. Material: PBMCs or T cells enriched from blood (not recorded which).

The DNA for the CDR3 is TGTGCCAGTAGTATCGACGGGGTTTACGAGCAGTACTTC. This translates into CASSIDGVYEQYF. The chain employs TRBV19 and TRBJ2-7; a possible D gene is TRBD2 (5 bases). Trimming took 3 bases from V and 4 from J, leaving 10 bases between them. CDR1 and CDR2 (germline): LNHDA, SQIVND (reference sequence). This CDR3 has 13 amino acids.